A selection of T cell receptor beta chains follows, all from one sample in a study of graft-versus-host responses after intestinal transplantation. Sequencing was performed with immunoSEQ multiplex PCR; in TCRdb, only in-frame clones are kept and a portion is missing. Here the sample spans more than 13,000 clones, roughly 70% being singletons. The material sequenced was ileum tissue, taken approximately 780 days after intestinal transplantation. These receptors came from a human patient who received an intestinal transplant, so some T cells may come from the graft donor. Both conserved end residues are part of each CDR3. The order of the fields is clone size, V gene, D gene, J gene, CDR3 DNA, CDR3 protein. The D gene is left open where the match is weak. Clone size is stated in some rows and not others, as once, few, many or a class when expanded.

abundance: .; v_gene: TRBV18; d_gene: .; j_gene: TRBJ1-4; CDR3nt: TGTGCCAGCTCACCAGAGGGGCGTAATGAAAAACTGTTTTTT; CDR3aa: CASSPEGRNEKLFF
abundance: few; v_gene: TRBV10-3; d_gene: TRBD1; j_gene: TRBJ2-7; CDR3nt: TGTGCCATCAGCGGGGACAGATACTCCTACGAGCAGTACTTC; CDR3aa: CAISGDRYSYEQYF
abundance: .; v_gene: TRBV10-3; d_gene: .; j_gene: TRBJ2-7; CDR3nt: TGCGCCATCAGTGTGGCAGTGGGGGACCTGGGAGAGCAGTACTTC; CDR3aa: CAISVAVGDLGEQYF
abundance: .; v_gene: TRBV6-1; d_gene: .; j_gene: TRBJ1-6; CDR3nt: TGTGCCAGCACCGGTAGGGTGGGCTGGGATTCACCCCTCCACTTT; CDR3aa: CASTGRVGWDSPLHF
abundance: .; v_gene: TRBV5-1; d_gene: TRBD1; j_gene: TRBJ1-3; CDR3nt: TGCGCCAGCAGCTTGACAGGGGGTGATGGAAACACCATATATTTT; CDR3aa: CASSLTGGDGNTIYF
abundance: .; v_gene: TRBV7-2; d_gene: .; j_gene: TRBJ2-5; CDR3nt: TGTGCCAGCAGCTTCCGGGAGACCCAGTACTTC; CDR3aa: CASSFRETQYF
abundance: once; v_gene: TRBV30; d_gene: .; j_gene: TRBJ2-7; CDR3nt: TGTGCCTGGAGTGGGAAATCCTATGGCCGTGGAGCAAGGTACTCCTACGAGCAGTACTTC; CDR3aa: CAWSGKSYGRGARYSYEQYF
abundance: .; v_gene: TRBV19; d_gene: .; j_gene: TRBJ2-1; CDR3nt: TGTGCCAGTAGTATAGAGGAGCGTGAGCAGTTCTTC; CDR3aa: CASSIEEREQFF
abundance: .; v_gene: TRBV10-1; d_gene: .; j_gene: TRBJ2-3; CDR3nt: TGCGCCAGCAGCGGGTCAGGACGGAGCACAGATACGCAGTATTTT; CDR3aa: CASSGSGRSTDTQYF
abundance: medium-sized; v_gene: TRBV10-3; d_gene: .; j_gene: TRBJ1-2; CDR3nt: TGTGCCATCAGCCCAGCTGGGGTAGGGCCCAAGTATGGCTACACCTTC; CDR3aa: CAISPAGVGPKYGYTF
abundance: .; v_gene: TRBV28; d_gene: TRBD2; j_gene: TRBJ2-7; CDR3nt: TGTGCCAGCAGTTGGAAGAGCGGGAGAGTGTCTTACGAGCAGTACTTC; CDR3aa: CASSWKSGRVSYEQYF
abundance: .; v_gene: TRBV13; d_gene: .; j_gene: TRBJ2-7; CDR3nt: TGTGCCAGCAGCCTCTACGCCAGGGACGAGCAGTACTTC; CDR3aa: CASSLYARDEQYF
abundance: .; v_gene: TRBV4-1; d_gene: .; j_gene: TRBJ1-1; CDR3nt: TGCGCCAGCAGCCAAGATATCGGTCGGGGCACTGAAGCTTTCTTT; CDR3aa: CASSQDIGRGTEAFF
abundance: few; v_gene: TRBV5-4; d_gene: TRBD2; j_gene: TRBJ2-7; CDR3nt: TGTGCCAGCAGCTTGGGACTAGCGGGAGAGGCCTACGAGCAGTACTTC; CDR3aa: CASSLGLAGEAYEQYF
abundance: .; v_gene: TRBV28; d_gene: .; j_gene: TRBJ2-2; CDR3nt: TGTGCCAGCAGTTCGGACAGAGACTATAGGAACACCGGGGAGCTGTTTTTT; CDR3aa: CASSSDRDYRNTGELFF
abundance: few; v_gene: TRBV6-1; d_gene: .; j_gene: TRBJ2-5; CDR3nt: TGTGCCAGCAGTGAATGGGTGGGGGGGCCTCAAGAGACCCAGTACTTC; CDR3aa: CASSEWVGGPQETQYF
abundance: .; v_gene: TRBV4-3; d_gene: .; j_gene: TRBJ1-1; CDR3nt: TGCGCCAGCAGCCAAGATCGGATGACAGATATGAACACTGAAGCTTTCTTT; CDR3aa: CASSQDRMTDMNTEAFF
abundance: .; v_gene: TRBV14; d_gene: .; j_gene: TRBJ2-1; CDR3nt: TGTGCCAGCAGCCCGAGGATCCACCGGATCAATGAGCAGTTCTTC; CDR3aa: CASSPRIHRINEQFF
abundance: few; v_gene: TRBV30; d_gene: .; j_gene: TRBJ2-2; CDR3nt: TGTGCCTGGAGTGTTCTATCCCGTCGGGAGCTGTTTTTT; CDR3aa: CAWSVLSRRELFF
abundance: few; v_gene: TRBV19; d_gene: .; j_gene: TRBJ1-4; CDR3nt: TGTGCCAGCCGGACGTTCGACGGGGATGAAAAACTGTTTTTT; CDR3aa: CASRTFDGDEKLFF
abundance: .; v_gene: TRBV6-4; d_gene: TRBD2; j_gene: TRBJ2-5; CDR3nt: TGTGCCAGCAGCGTAACGGGGGGGGCGCAGGAGACCCAGTACTTC; CDR3aa: CASSVTGGAQETQYF
abundance: .; v_gene: TRBV21-1; d_gene: .; j_gene: TRBJ1-4; CDR3nt: TGTGCCAGCAGGGACAGGCTTCGGAATAATGAAAAACTGTTTTTT; CDR3aa: CASRDRLRNNEKLFF
abundance: .; v_gene: TRBV6-1; d_gene: .; j_gene: TRBJ2-7; CDR3nt: TGTGCCAGCATGGGGACCATACAGTCCTACGAGCAGTACTTC; CDR3aa: CASMGTIQSYEQYF
abundance: few; v_gene: TRBV5-8; d_gene: .; j_gene: TRBJ2-7; CDR3nt: TGTGCCAGCAGCTTCGCGGGTCTCAACTACGAGCAGTACTTC; CDR3aa: CASSFAGLNYEQYF
abundance: .; v_gene: TRBV28; d_gene: TRBD1; j_gene: TRBJ2-2; CDR3nt: TGTGCCAGCAGTTTATGGGGGACAGGGAAGGACACCGGGGAGCTGTTTTTT; CDR3aa: CASSLWGTGKDTGELFF
abundance: .; v_gene: TRBV6-5; d_gene: TRBD1; j_gene: TRBJ2-7; CDR3nt: TGTGCCACAACAGGGGGCTCCTACGAGCAGTACTTC; CDR3aa: CATTGGSYEQYF
abundance: .; v_gene: TRBV28; d_gene: TRBD2; j_gene: TRBJ2-1; CDR3nt: TGTGCCAGCAACCCGGGGGGCTACAATGAGCAGTTCTTC; CDR3aa: CASNPGGYNEQFF
abundance: .; v_gene: TRBV6-1; d_gene: .; j_gene: TRBJ2-7; CDR3nt: TGTGCCAGCGCCGGGCAGAGCTCCTACGAGCAGTACTTC; CDR3aa: CASAGQSSYEQYF
abundance: .; v_gene: TRBV30; d_gene: TRBD1; j_gene: TRBJ2-2; CDR3nt: TGTGCCTGGAGCCAGACAGGGGGCACCGGGGAGCTGTTTTTT; CDR3aa: CAWSQTGGTGELFF
abundance: .; v_gene: TRBV30; d_gene: TRBD1; j_gene: TRBJ2-2; CDR3nt: TGTGCCTGGAGGACAGGGGCGAACACCGGGGAGCTGTTTTTT; CDR3aa: CAWRTGANTGELFF
abundance: .; v_gene: TRBV27; d_gene: TRBD2; j_gene: TRBJ2-7; CDR3nt: TGTGCCAGCAGTCTCAGGACTAGCGGATACGAGCAGTACTTC; CDR3aa: CASSLRTSGYEQYF
abundance: few; v_gene: TRBV12-5; d_gene: TRBD1; j_gene: TRBJ2-7; CDR3nt: TGTGCTAGTGGTTTCGGGCAGGGGGACCACGAGCAGTACTTC; CDR3aa: CASGFGQGDHEQYF
abundance: few; v_gene: TRBV9; d_gene: .; j_gene: TRBJ1-1; CDR3nt: TGTGCCAGCAGCATAGCCGGGGGGACTGAAGCTTTCTTT; CDR3aa: CASSIAGGTEAFF
abundance: .; v_gene: TRBV7-3; d_gene: TRBD1; j_gene: TRBJ2-7; CDR3nt: TGTGCCAGCAACAATCCCACTGACAGGGGCTACGAGCAGTACTTC; CDR3aa: CASNNPTDRGYEQYF
abundance: .; v_gene: TRBV2; d_gene: .; j_gene: TRBJ1-2; CDR3nt: TGTGCCAGCAGGGGGGAGGGCTACACCTTC; CDR3aa: CASRGEGYTF
abundance: .; v_gene: TRBV9; d_gene: .; j_gene: TRBJ2-1; CDR3nt: TGTGCCAGCAGCGTAGCGGAGTGGGGATCAAGAGAGCAGTTCTTC; CDR3aa: CASSVAEWGSREQFF
abundance: once; v_gene: TRBV27; d_gene: TRBD2; j_gene: TRBJ2-7; CDR3nt: TGTGCCAGCAGACGGACTAGCGGGAGATACGAGCAGTACTTC; CDR3aa: CASRRTSGRYEQYF
abundance: .; v_gene: TRBV30; d_gene: .; j_gene: TRBJ1-3; CDR3nt: TGTGCCTGGAGTTTACAGGTTGGAAACACCATATATTTT; CDR3aa: CAWSLQVGNTIYF
abundance: few; v_gene: TRBV11-2; d_gene: .; j_gene: TRBJ2-3; CDR3nt: TGTGCCAGCAGCTTAGGGTCTCCGGTTGTCACAGATACGCAGTATTTT; CDR3aa: CASSLGSPVVTDTQYF
abundance: .; v_gene: TRBV5-1; d_gene: .; j_gene: TRBJ2-2; CDR3nt: TGCGCCAGCAGCTTAGGACAGAACACCGGGGAGCTGTTTTTT; CDR3aa: CASSLGQNTGELFF
abundance: .; v_gene: TRBV19; d_gene: TRBD1; j_gene: TRBJ2-2; CDR3nt: TGTGCCAGTAGCCCGGGACAGGCGAAATCGAACACCGGGGAGCTGTTTTTT; CDR3aa: CASSPGQAKSNTGELFF
abundance: .; v_gene: TRBV7-2; d_gene: .; j_gene: TRBJ2-1; CDR3nt: TGTGCCAGCAGCTTAGCCGGTGTTAGTCTTTCGTTTGTCGGTTACAATGAGCAGTTCTTC; CDR3aa: CASSLAGVSLSFVGYNEQFF
abundance: .; v_gene: TRBV5-1; d_gene: TRBD1; j_gene: TRBJ2-2; CDR3nt: TGCGCCAGCAGCTCCGGACAGGGGGGAAACACCGGGGAGCTGTTTTTT; CDR3aa: CASSSGQGGNTGELFF
abundance: .; v_gene: TRBV4-1; d_gene: TRBD1; j_gene: TRBJ1-3; CDR3nt: TGCGCCAGCAGCCAAGATCCGACAGGGGGGACCTCCATATATTTT; CDR3aa: CASSQDPTGGTSIYF
abundance: .; v_gene: TRBV10-3; d_gene: .; j_gene: TRBJ1-1; CDR3nt: TGTGCCATCAGTGACAGGGTAGTAGGCACTGAAGCTTTCTTT; CDR3aa: CAISDRVVGTEAFF